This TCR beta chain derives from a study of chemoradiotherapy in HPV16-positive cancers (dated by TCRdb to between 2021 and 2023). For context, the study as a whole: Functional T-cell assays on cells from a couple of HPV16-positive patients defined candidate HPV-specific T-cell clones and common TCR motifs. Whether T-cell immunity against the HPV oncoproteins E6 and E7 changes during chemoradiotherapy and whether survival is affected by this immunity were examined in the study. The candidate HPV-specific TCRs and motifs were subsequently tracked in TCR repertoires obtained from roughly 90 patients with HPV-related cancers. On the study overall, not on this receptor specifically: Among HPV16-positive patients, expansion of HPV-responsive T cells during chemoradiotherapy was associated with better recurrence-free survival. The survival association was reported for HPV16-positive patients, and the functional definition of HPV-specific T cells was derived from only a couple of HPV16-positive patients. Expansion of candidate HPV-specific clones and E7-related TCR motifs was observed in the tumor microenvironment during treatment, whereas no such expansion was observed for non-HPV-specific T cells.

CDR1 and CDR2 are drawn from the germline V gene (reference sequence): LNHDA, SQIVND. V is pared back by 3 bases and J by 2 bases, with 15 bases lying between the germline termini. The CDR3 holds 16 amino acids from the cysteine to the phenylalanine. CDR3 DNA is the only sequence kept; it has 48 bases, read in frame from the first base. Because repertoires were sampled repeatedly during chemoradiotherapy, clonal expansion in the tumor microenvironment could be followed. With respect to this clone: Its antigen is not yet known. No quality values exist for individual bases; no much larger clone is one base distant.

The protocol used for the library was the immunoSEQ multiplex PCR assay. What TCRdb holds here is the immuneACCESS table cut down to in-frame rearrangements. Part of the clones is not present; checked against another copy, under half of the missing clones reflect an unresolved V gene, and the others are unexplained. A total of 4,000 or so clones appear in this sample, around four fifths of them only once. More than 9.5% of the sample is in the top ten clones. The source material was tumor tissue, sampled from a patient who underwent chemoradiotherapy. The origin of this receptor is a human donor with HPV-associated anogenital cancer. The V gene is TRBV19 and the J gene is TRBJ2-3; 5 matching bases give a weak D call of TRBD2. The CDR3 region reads CASSIRLAGLTDTQYF. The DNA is TGTGCCAGTAGTATCCGCCTAGCCGGACTCACAGATACGCAGTATTTT.